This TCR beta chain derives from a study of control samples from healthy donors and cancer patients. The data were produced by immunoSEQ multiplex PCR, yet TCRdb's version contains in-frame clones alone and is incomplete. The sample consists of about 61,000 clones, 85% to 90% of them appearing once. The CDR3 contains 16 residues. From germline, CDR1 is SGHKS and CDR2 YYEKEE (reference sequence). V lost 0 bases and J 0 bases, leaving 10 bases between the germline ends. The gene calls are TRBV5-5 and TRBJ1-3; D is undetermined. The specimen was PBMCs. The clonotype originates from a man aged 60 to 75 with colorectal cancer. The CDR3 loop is CASSLAASYSGNTIYF. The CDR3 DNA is TGTGCCAGCAGCTTGGCCGCCAGCTACTCTGGAAACACCATATATTTT.